This TCR beta chain appears in the sequencing data of a study of cytomegalovirus exposure and HLA in healthy donors. Study information: In an early release, HLA-typed donors contributed 80 million to 95 million unique TCR sequences. Study-wide results and limits: The authors listed about 170 TCR beta chains as cytomegalovirus-associated. TCR beta V- and J-gene trimming was later associated with a missense DCLRE1C variant. A later analysis showed that HLA-associated TCR beta chains had undergone more clonal expansion than equally common others.

Primers: 60 Vbeta forward and 13 Jbeta reverse. Profiled with immunoSEQ multiplex PCR; TCRdb holds only in-frame clones, not every one. Of approximately 190,000 clones in the sample, approximately 77% were seen once. About this clone itself: Its specificity is unknown.

CDR1 MGHRA and CDR2 YSYEKL come from the germline V gene. V gave up 0 bases and J gave up 0 bases, with 10 bases separating them. The CDR3 runs 16 residues. V and J are TRBV4-1 and TRBJ2-3, with D possibly TRBD2 on 5 matching bases. Sequencing used PBMCs. This receptor was identified in a man aged 35-49 years in good health and CMV-seropositive. In nucleotides, the CDR3 is TGCGCCAGCAGCCAAGAGGACTTTCCTAGCACAGATACGCAGTATTTT. Its protein is CASSQEDFPSTDTQYF.